Listed below are T cell receptor beta chains from one sample, sequenced in a study of long-term antiretroviral therapy in people with HIV. The table came from immunoSEQ multiplex PCR; TCRdb's copy has only in-frame clones and leaves some out. The sample holds approximately 24,000 clones; about 91% are singletons and the top ten take 8.7%. Sequences were derived from unsorted PBMCs, sampled 1.8 years before starting antiretroviral therapy. The receptors here all came from a man aged 45-65 years with HIV. The CDR3 runs from the conserved cysteine through the conserved F or W. Fields, in order: V gene, clone size, CDR3 protein. Clone size appears in some rows only: once, few, many, or a class for an expanded clone.

TRBV15	NA	CATLKGGPADTQYF
TRBV5-1	once	CASSFWTATGELFF
TRBV19	NA	CASSILGANVDEQYF
TRBV19	NA	CASLDTPTLRNQPQHF
TRBV6-5	NA	CASSRGGGDEQYF
TRBV6-5	NA	CASSYSTSVAYEQYF
TRBV28	NA	CASSLRGGESPLHF
TRBV18	NA	CASSPVGGNTIYF
TRBV2	NA	CASSVPRQNYGYTF
TRBV7-9	NA	CASSPVSSYEQYF
TRBV7-2	NA	CASSLVPAPLHF
TRBV7-3	NA	CASSPHHNYGYTF
TRBV5-6	NA	CASSSFPRQGGNQPQHF
TRBV5-1	NA	CASSLGTSGSLEVTDTQYF
TRBV7-6	NA	CASSLGGRETQYF
TRBV18	NA	CASSPFTGGDLQETQYF
TRBV11-2	few	CASSATRRTGEDGYTF
TRBV5-1	NA	CASSLDRHMEYF
TRBV19	NA	CASSTRQGPYGYTF
TRBV7-9	NA	CASSLYRRDGNTIYF
TRBV15	NA	CATSRELAGTFSYNEQFF
TRBV11-2	NA	CASSVKVGGGLYEQYF
TRBV6-5	NA	CASSWTGRYSNQPQHF
TRBV7-3	NA	CASSPTLNTEAFF
TRBV10-1	NA	CASRGGDTEAFF
TRBV5-1	NA	CASSLRSGGEYGYTF
TRBV6-5	NA	CASSYWTGSYEQYF
TRBV19	NA	CASTPPGTDGYTF
TRBV21-1	NA	CASSKGQHSGGNYLLAGDYEQYF
TRBV6-1	NA	CASSQQNTGELFF
TRBV9	NA	CASSVGTRWDSTDTQYF
TRBV11-2	NA	CASSLGLAGQDTQYF
TRBV5-1	NA	CASSPSTGTQETQYF
TRBV10-3	NA	CAISESTARRGYTF
TRBV7-6	NA	CASSLGWDNSYEQYF
TRBV7-8	NA	CASSLEGEGRRYGYTF
TRBV5-1	NA	CASSGTSGNTGELFF